The 3 T cell receptor beta chains given below trace back to one sample, sequenced in a study of cytomegalovirus exposure and HLA in healthy donors. PCR used 60 Vbeta primers and 13 Jbeta primers. TCRdb keeps only in-frame clones here, not all; method: immunoSEQ multiplex PCR. The sample shows roughly 150,000 clones, approximately 70% of them seen only once. Sequencing was carried out using PBMCs. Every receptor here comes from a man in his late teens or twenties in good health and CMV-seropositive.

The V call is TRBV4-1, the J call TRBJ2-2, with 13 bases fitting TRBD2. After removal of 4 bases from V and 5 bases from J, the junction contained 13 bases not matched to a gene. The germline V gene encodes CDR1 MGHRA and CDR2 YSYEKL. The CDR3 spans 19 residues. CDR3 nucleotide sequence: TGCGCCAGCAGCCTCGGGGAACTAGCGGGAGGGCCGGGAACCGGGGAGCTGTTTTTT. It specifies CASSLGELAGGPGTGELFF.

This chain connects TRBV6-1 to TRBJ2-7, with TRBD1 matching over 7 bases. The CDR3 has 15 residues. Germline values: CDR1 MNHNS, CDR2 SASEGT. The J segment lost 3 bases and the V segment lost 4 bases, leaving 9 bases of the junction unmatched. The DNA for the CDR3 is TGTGCCAGCAGTGGAGGGGGACAGTCCAACTACGAGCAGTACGTC. This codes for CASSGGGQSNYEQYV.

The chain uses TRBV5-4 and TRBJ2-1; 14 bases line up with TRBD2. The junction had 2 bases not matched to a gene; V was cut back by 4 bases and J by 5 bases. Germline V gives CDR1 SGHNT, CDR2 YYREEE (reference sequence). The CDR3 sequence is 15 residues long. CDR3 protein: CASSRGLAGDNEQFF. The CDR3 DNA reads as TGTGCCAGCAGCAGGGGACTAGCGGGGGACAATGAGCAGTTCTTC.